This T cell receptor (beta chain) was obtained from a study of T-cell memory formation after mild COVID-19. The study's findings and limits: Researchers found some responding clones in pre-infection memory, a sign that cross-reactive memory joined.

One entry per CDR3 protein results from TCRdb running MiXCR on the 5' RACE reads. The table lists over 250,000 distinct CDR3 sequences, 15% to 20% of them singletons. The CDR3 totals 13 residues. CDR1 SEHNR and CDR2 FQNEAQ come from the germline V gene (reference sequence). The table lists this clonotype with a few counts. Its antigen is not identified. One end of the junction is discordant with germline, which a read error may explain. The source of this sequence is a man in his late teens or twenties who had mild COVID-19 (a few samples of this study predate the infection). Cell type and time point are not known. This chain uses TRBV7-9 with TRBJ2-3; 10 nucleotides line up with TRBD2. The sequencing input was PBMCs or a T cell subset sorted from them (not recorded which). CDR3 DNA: TGTGCCAGCAGCTTAAGGTCTAGCGGGGGCGTTCCTTTT. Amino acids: CASSLRSSGGVPF.